This TCR beta chain derives from a study of CD8+CD57+ T cells in acquired aplastic anemia. This clonotype was recorded many times. Selection for sequencing was limited to patients who had shown CD8+CD57+ cell expansion by flow cytometry. Among the patients, none had received any therapy at the time of blood sampling. Germline V gene sequence: CDR1 SEHNR, CDR2 FQNEAQ (reference sequence). This CDR3 is built from 14 residues. V dropped 4 bases and J dropped 4; count of bases not matched to a gene: 5. Using genomic DNA as the template, TCR beta VDJ and CDR3 profiling was carried out. One entry per CDR3 protein, called by TCRdb with MiXCR from the reads. The sample consists of approximately 200,000 distinct CDR3 sequences, roughly 50% of them appearing once.

The clonotype was recovered from a human donor with aplastic anemia. Sequencing was done on a sample of sorted CD4+, CD8+, or CD8+CD57+ T cells (not recorded which) from PBMCs. The V gene is TRBV7-9, the J gene TRBJ1-2; 8 bases agree with TRBD1. The CDR3 spells CASSSQGAGYGYTF. The CDR3 DNA reads as TGTGCCAGCAGCTCCCAGGGGGCTGGCTATGGCTACACCTTC.